These 28 T cell receptor beta chains came from one sample sequenced in a study of T cells after yellow fever vaccination. MiXCR was run by TCRdb on the 5' RACE reads, yielding one entry per CDR3 protein. The table has 510,000 or so distinct CDR3 sequences, under 25% seen once. The input for sequencing was PBMCs, taken 15 days after the yellow fever booster vaccination. All receptors come from a man under 40 who received the YFV17D yellow fever vaccine.

This clonotype was detected ten times or more. The gene calls are TRBV20-1 and TRBJ2-7; D tentatively reads TRBD1 or TRBD2 (5 bases each). Germline V gives CDR1 DFQATT, CDR2 SNEGSKA (reference sequence). The CDR3 loop spans 11 amino acids. For the CDR3, the DNA is TGCAGCGCTGCTGGGGGCTACGAGCAGTACTTC. It translates to CSAAGGYEQYF.

The rearrangement uses TRBV5-1 and TRBJ2-6; the D gene is possibly TRBD2 (5 bases). Trimming left V 4 bases short and J 0 bases short, with 14 bases between. The CDR3 covers 17 residues. CDR1 is SGHRS, CDR2 YFSETQ, per germline. CDR3 sequence reads: CASSPGILSSGANVLTF. Written as DNA, the CDR3 is TGCGCCAGCAGCCCCGGGATCCTTAGCTCTGGGGCCAACGTCCTGACTTTC. Looking up the rest from reference TRBV5-1 and TRBJ2-6 gives the full variable domain: KAGVTQTPRYLIKTRGQQVTLSCSPISGHRSVSWYQQTPGQGLQFLFEYFSETQRNKGNFPGRFSGRQFSNSRSEMNVSTLELGDSALYLCASSPGILSSGANVLTFGAGSRLTVL.

There are a few counts of this clonotype. The V and J genes are TRBV5-4 and TRBJ2-1, with 12 positions matching TRBD2. Germline V gene data show CDR1 as SGHNT and CDR2 as YYREEE (reference sequence). CDR3 length: 17 amino acids. The J segment lost 6 bases and the V segment lost 0 bases, leaving 7 bases of the junction unmatched. CDR3 DNA sequence: TGTGCCAGCAGCTTGGCCCCGACTAGCGGGAGTATCAATGAGCAGTTCTTC. Its protein product is CASSLAPTSGSINEQFF.

This clonotype came up a few times. The chain uses TRBV29-1 and TRBJ2-4; D is ambiguous. Germline CDR1 reads SQVTM; CDR2 reads ANQGSEA. This CDR3 is 11 amino acids long. The ends were cut back, 1 base at V and 4 bases at J, with 2 bases in the middle. CDR3 in DNA: TGCAGCGTTGAAGCTAAAAACATTCAGTACTTC. This encodes CSVEAKNIQYF. The full variable domain, its missing parts supplied by reference TRBV29-1 and TRBJ2-4, is SAVISQKPSRDICQRGTSLTIQCQVDSQVTMMFWYRQQPGQSLTLIATANQGSEATYESGFVIDKFPISRPNLTFSTLTVSNMSPEDSSIYLCSVEAKNIQYFGAGTRLSVL.

This clonotype was observed a handful of times. This chain uses TRBV12-3 or TRBV12-4 with TRBJ2-3; 8 positions agree with TRBD2. J was trimmed by 1 base and V by 6 bases; bases with no gene match: 3. The CDR3 runs to 14 residues. This CDR3 is CASRMTSGTDTQYF. CDR3 nucleotides: TGTGCCAGCAGGATGACTAGCGGCACAGATACGCAGTATTTT.

V gene TRBV14 combines with J gene TRBJ2-7, with a tentative D call TRBD2 (6 bases). Deletions cut 1 base from V and 8 bases from J, with 15 bases between. The CDR3 sequence is 14 residues long. Germline V gene data show CDR1 as SGHDN and CDR2 as FVKESK. In DNA form, the CDR3 reads TGTGCCAGCAGCCAAGCGGGAGACAAGAAAAAGCAGTACTTC. This encodes CASSQAGDKKKQYF.

This clonotype appeared a few times. The chain is built from TRBV20-1 and TRBJ2-3; unclear D gene. CDR1 and CDR2 from the germline V gene are DFQATT and SNEGSKA (reference sequence). Trimming removed 7 bases from V and 3 bases from J, with 5 bases in between. The CDR3 is 10 amino acids. In DNA form, the CDR3 reads TGCAGTGGGTGGACAGATACGCAGTATTTT. Translation gives CSGWTDTQYF.

The V call is TRBV11-2, the J call TRBJ2-1, with D possibly matching TRBD2 (6 bases). The CDR3 is made up of 17 amino acids. The V gene lost 4 bases and the J gene lost 4 bases, with 20 bases spanning the gap. Germline lookup yields CDR1 SGHAT and CDR2 FQNNGV. CDR3 in DNA: TGTGCCAGCAGCTCCAAGGGACTCCTGAAACTTTACAATGAGCAGTTCTTC. Encoded protein: CASSSKGLLKLYNEQFF. Based on the CDR3 plus reference TRBV11-2 and TRBJ2-1, the full variable domain is EAGVAQSPRYKIIEKRQSVAFWCNPISGHATLYWYQQILGQGPKLLIQFQNNGVVDDSQLPKDRFSAERLKGVDSTLKIQPAKLEDSAVYLCASSSKGLLKLYNEQFFGPGTRLTVL.

This clonotype has more than one count but fewer than ten. This chain joins TRBV7-2 and TRBJ2-3; D gene uncertain. Trimming pared 2 bases from V and 8 bases from J, leaving 17 bases between. Per germline, CDR1 SGHTA and CDR2 FQGNSA. The CDR3 totals 15 residues. The CDR3 DNA reads as TGTGCCAGCAGCTTATCCCCCGAGTTCTGGGCTACGCAGTATTTT. Translating it yields CASSLSPEFWATQYF.

This clonotype showed up just a few times. The chain is built from TRBV10-3 and TRBJ1-1, with 9 bases identical to TRBD1. The junction had 13 bases not matched to a gene; V was cut back by 6 bases and J by 11 bases. Germline loops: CDR1 ENHRY, CDR2 SYGVKD. This CDR3 is built from 14 residues. The CDR3 DNA is TGTGCCATCAGCTCCGGGACAGGGCCCGAGGCGGCTTTCTTT. It codes for CAISSGTGPEAAFF.

The chain links TRBV6-1 to TRBJ2-3; 12 nucleotides align to TRBD2. In germline, CDR1 is MNHNS, CDR2 SASEGT. With 6 bases clipped from V and 4 bases from J, the junction kept 8 bases outside the gene matches. The CDR3 totals 16 residues. CDR3 loop: CASSRRLAGDPDTQYF. CDR3 coding DNA: TGTGCCAGCAGCCGCCGACTAGCGGGAGACCCAGATACGCAGTATTTT.

This clonotype showed up just a few times. The chain has TRBV29-1 and TRBJ2-5; 9 nucleotides agree with TRBD2. V shed 4 bases, J shed 4 bases, and the junction held 10 bases outside the gene matches. This CDR3 is built from 15 residues. From germline, CDR1 is SQVTM and CDR2 ANQGSEA. CDR3 in amino acids: CSVALAGGPGETQYF. CDR3 in DNA: TGCAGCGTTGCCTTGGCGGGAGGGCCGGGAGAGACCCAGTACTTC.

The chain combines TRBV9 with TRBJ1-4, with D unresolved. With 3 bases removed from V and 0 bases from J, the gap between germline ends came to 9 bases. Germline loops: CDR1 SGDLS, CDR2 YYNGEE. The CDR3 is made up of 15 amino acids. The CDR3 loop reads CASSGGGSTNEKLFF. In DNA, the CDR3 is TGTGCCAGCAGCGGAGGAGGTTCAACTAATGAAAAACTGTTTTTT.

In its sample, this clonotype was seen a few times. V is TRBV6-2 or TRBV6-3 and J is TRBJ2-1; D perhaps matches TRBD1 (5 bases). The CDR3 loop spans 15 amino acids. V lost 2 bases and J 4 bases, leaving 12 bases between the germline ends. Per germline, CDR1 MNHEY and CDR2 SVGEGT. The CDR3 sequence is CASSYAGKLYNEQFF. Here the CDR3 DNA reads TGTGCCAGCAGTTACGCAGGGAAACTTTACAATGAGCAGTTCTTC.

This clonotype was seen a handful of times. This rearrangement joins TRBV10-3 to TRBJ2-7; the D call may be TRBD1 or TRBD2 (5 bases each). Deletions cut 4 bases from V and 0 bases from J, with 25 bases between. Per the germline V gene, CDR1 is ENHRY and CDR2 is SYGVKD. The CDR3 consists of 19 residues. The CDR3 region has the DNA TGTGCCATCAGTGTGCTGGGGCGAGCGGTTGGACAAAGCTCCTACGAGCAGTACTTC. It specifies CAISVLGRAVGQSSYEQYF.

This clonotype turned up a few times. J is TRBJ2-1 and V is TRBV29-1; 10 nucleotides match TRBD2. V lost 6 bases, J lost 0 bases, and 5 bases stayed unmatched. CDR3 size: 15 residues. Germline lookup yields CDR1 SQVTM and CDR2 ANQGSEA. This CDR3 reads CSVVIAGGSYNEQFF. In DNA form, the CDR3 reads TGCAGCGTCGTAATAGCGGGAGGCTCCTACAATGAGCAGTTCTTC.

This clonotype was seen a few times. V and J are TRBV20-1 and TRBJ2-7; a weak D match, TRBD2 (5 bases). The V and J ends lost 2 bases and 6 bases respectively, with 20 bases between them. This CDR3 comprises 15 residues. Germline values: CDR1 DFQATT, CDR2 SNEGSKA (reference sequence). CDR3 nucleotide sequence: TGCAGTGCTAGAACCCTCGGCGGCTCACGGGGCGAGCAGTACTTC. It specifies CSARTLGGSRGEQYF.

This rearrangement joins TRBV20-1 to TRBJ2-3; 8 bases fit TRBD2. J was trimmed by 6 bases and V by 5 bases; bases with no gene match: 7. This CDR3 region has 13 residues. Germline values: CDR1 DFQATT, CDR2 SNEGSKA (reference sequence). The CDR3: CSARLAGQDTQYF. CDR3 bases: TGCAGTGCTCGCCTAGCGGGCCAGGATACGCAGTATTTT.

This chain connects TRBV20-1 to TRBJ2-5; D uncertain. CDR1 and CDR2 from the germline V gene are DFQATT and SNEGSKA (reference sequence). V was cut by 2 bases and J by 0 bases, with 4 bases left in between. The CDR3 runs 12 residues. The CDR3 sequence is CSARRNQETQYF. In DNA, the CDR3 is TGCAGTGCTAGACGGAACCAAGAGACCCAGTACTTC.

A single count supports this clonotype. This chain uses TRBV30 with TRBJ1-2; no clear D gene. This CDR3 region has 14 residues. Germline V gene lookup returns CDR1 GTSNPN and CDR2 SVGIG (reference sequence). V dropped 3 bases and J dropped 7 bases, with 18 bases sitting between them. The CDR3 reads CAWSQGGERAGYTF. In nucleotides, the CDR3 is TGTGCCTGGAGCCAAGGCGGGGAGCGGGCTGGCTACACCTTC.

V gene TRBV6-6 combines with J gene TRBJ2-1; 11 nucleotides agree with TRBD2. The junction had 3 bases not matched to a gene; V was cut back by 10 bases and J by 4 bases. Germline V gene sequence: CDR1 MNHNY, CDR2 SVGAGI (reference sequence). This CDR3 is built from 13 residues. CDR3 amino acids: CAIGTSGYNEQFF. In nucleotides, the CDR3 is TGTGCCATCGGGACTAGCGGATACAATGAGCAGTTCTTC.

J is TRBJ2-5 and V is TRBV5-1; 8 bases are a match to TRBD1. This CDR3 is built from 13 residues. After removal of 7 bases from V and 4 bases from J, the junction contained 6 bases not matched to a gene. Germline-derived CDR1 and CDR2 are SGHRS and YFSETQ. DNA of the CDR3: TGCGCCAGCTTCTCGGGGACAGGAGAGACCCAGTACTTC. This translates into CASFSGTGETQYF.

V is TRBV7-3 and J is TRBJ2-1; D may be TRBD2 (6 bases). CDR3 length equals 12 residues. Germline CDR1 SGHTA, CDR2 FQGTGA. Trimming removed 5 bases from V and 16 bases from J, with 18 bases in between. The CDR3 loop reads CASSRIRGSLFF. CDR3 DNA sequence: TGTGCCAGCAGCCGAATCCGGGGGAGCCTTTTCTTC.

The chain couples TRBV5-1 to TRBJ2-7, with 13 bases aligning to TRBD2. Germline CDR1 reads SGHRS; CDR2 reads YFSETQ. The CDR3 runs 19 residues. Unmatched junction bases numbered 16, after V lost 4 bases and J lost 3 bases. The CDR3 loop is CASSTGQGGLAGALYEQYF. CDR3 sequence (DNA): TGCGCCAGCAGCACCGGACAGGGCGGACTAGCGGGAGCGCTCTACGAGCAGTACTTC.

The table lists this clonotype with a count of one. This chain's CDR3 is CASSPEQLKGTQYF. For the CDR3, the DNA is TGTGCCAGCAGTCCAGAACAGTTGAAGGGGACCCAGTACTTC. This sequence joins TRBV12-3 or TRBV12-4 and TRBJ2-5; D not certain. The CDR3 is 14 amino acids. With 5 bases removed from V and 7 bases from J, the gap between germline ends came to 17 bases.

The chain uses TRBV3-1 and TRBJ1-1; D is perhaps TRBD1 (5 bases). Trimming took 7 bases from V and 9 from J, leaving 24 bases between them. This CDR3 spans 15 amino acids. The germline gives CDR1 LGHDT, CDR2 YNNKEL (reference sequence). The CDR3 loop reads CASTSYSGTARKAFF. DNA of the CDR3: TGTGCCAGCACCTCCTATTCCGGGACTGCGAGAAAAGCTTTCTTT. Together with reference TRBV3-1 and TRBJ1-1, the CDR3 gives the full variable domain: DTAVSQTPKYLVTQMGNDKSIKCEQNLGHDTMYWYKQDSKKFLKIMFSYNNKELIINETVPNRFSPKSPDKAHLNLHINSLELGDSAVYFCASTSYSGTARKAFFGQGTRLTVV.

This rearrangement joins TRBV12-3 or TRBV12-4 to TRBJ2-3; 11 nucleotides match TRBD2. V lost 5 bases, J lost 4 bases, and 5 bases stayed unmatched. This CDR3 contains 15 residues. The CDR3: CASSTSGSRADTQYF. DNA of the CDR3: TGTGCCAGCAGTACTAGCGGGAGTAGGGCAGATACGCAGTATTTT.

This chain connects TRBV7-2 to TRBJ1-5; D unresolved. V lost 2 bases and J 7 bases, leaving 12 bases between the germline ends. CDR3 size: 14 residues. Per germline, CDR1 SGHTA and CDR2 FQGNSA. The CDR3 loop is CASSLSHPQQPQHF. The CDR3 DNA follows: TGTGCCAGCAGCTTAAGCCACCCTCAACAGCCCCAGCATTTT. Drawing the rest from reference TRBV7-2 and TRBJ1-5, the complete variable domain is GAGVSQSPSNKVTEKGKDVELRCDPISGHTALYWYRQSLGQGLEFLIYFQGNSAPDKSGLPSDRFSAERTGGSVSTLTIQRTQQEDSAVYLCASSLSHPQQPQHFGDGTRLSIL.